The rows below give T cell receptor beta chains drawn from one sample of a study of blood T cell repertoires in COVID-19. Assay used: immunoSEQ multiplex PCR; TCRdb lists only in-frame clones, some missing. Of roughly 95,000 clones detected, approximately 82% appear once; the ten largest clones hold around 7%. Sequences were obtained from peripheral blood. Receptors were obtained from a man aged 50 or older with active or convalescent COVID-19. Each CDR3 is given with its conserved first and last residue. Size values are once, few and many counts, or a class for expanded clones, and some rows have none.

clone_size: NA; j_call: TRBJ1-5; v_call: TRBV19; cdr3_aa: CASSIRGPNQPQHF
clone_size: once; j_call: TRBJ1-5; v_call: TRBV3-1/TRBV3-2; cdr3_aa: CASSRRQGQNQPQHF
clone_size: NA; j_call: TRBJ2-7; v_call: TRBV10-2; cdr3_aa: CASSERTGGREQYF
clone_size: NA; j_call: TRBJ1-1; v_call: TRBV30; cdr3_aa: CAWSRGQGRAFF
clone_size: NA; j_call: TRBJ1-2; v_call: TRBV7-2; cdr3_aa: CASSLVPGEGNYGYTF
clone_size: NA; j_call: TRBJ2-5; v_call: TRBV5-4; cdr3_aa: CASSPGTSGVIQETQYF
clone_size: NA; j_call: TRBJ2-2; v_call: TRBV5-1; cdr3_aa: CASSKYRGSGELFF
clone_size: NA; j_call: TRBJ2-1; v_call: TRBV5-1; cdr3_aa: CASSGGQLYEQFF
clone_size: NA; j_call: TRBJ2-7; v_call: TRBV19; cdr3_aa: CASSMHFTGDISYEQYF
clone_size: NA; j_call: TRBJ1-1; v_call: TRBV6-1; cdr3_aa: CASSEPRGGSDTEAFF
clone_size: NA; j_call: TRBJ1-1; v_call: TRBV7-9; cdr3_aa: CASSLRVGMNTEAFF
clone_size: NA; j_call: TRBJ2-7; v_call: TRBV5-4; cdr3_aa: CASTKGGNEQYF
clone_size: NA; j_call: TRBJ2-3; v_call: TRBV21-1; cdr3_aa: CASSKKDQGTQYF
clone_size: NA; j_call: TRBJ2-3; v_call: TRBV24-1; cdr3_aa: CATSDPPGGGLTDTQYF
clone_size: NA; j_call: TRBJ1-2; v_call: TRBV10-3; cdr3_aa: CAISGDNYGYTF
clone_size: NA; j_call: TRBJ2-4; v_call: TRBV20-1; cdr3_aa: CSASGGRAKNIQYF
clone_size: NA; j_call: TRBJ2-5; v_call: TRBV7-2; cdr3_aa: CASSLPRDEETQYF
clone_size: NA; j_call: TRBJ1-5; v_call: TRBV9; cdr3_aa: CASSVGEAGGNQPQHF
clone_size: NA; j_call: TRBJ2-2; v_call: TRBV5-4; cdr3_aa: CASSLAKRGGAGELFF
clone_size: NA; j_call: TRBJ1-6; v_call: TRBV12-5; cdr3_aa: CASAENSLNNSPLHF
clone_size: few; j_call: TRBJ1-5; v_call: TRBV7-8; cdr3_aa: CASSSGQGGQPQHF
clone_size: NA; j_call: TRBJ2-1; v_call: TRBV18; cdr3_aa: CASSGSLGEQFF
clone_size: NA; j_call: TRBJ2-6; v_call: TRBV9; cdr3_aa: CASHQGQGSSGANVLTF
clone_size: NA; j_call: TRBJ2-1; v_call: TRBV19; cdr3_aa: CASNTGTGNVKQFF
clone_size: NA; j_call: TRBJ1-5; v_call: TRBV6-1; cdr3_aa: CASSESGYSNQPQHF
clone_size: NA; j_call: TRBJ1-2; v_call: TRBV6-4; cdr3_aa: CASSDSSAGRVGYTF
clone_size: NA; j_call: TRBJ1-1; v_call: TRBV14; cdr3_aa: CASSQQTGVTEAFF
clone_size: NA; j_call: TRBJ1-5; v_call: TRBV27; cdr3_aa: CASSLVPDQPQHF
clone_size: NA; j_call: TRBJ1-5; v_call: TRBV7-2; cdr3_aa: CASSLAGQGATQPQHF
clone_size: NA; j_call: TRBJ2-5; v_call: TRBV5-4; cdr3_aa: CASSPGGSQETQYF
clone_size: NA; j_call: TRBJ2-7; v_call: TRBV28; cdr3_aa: CASSSSGTGGHEQYF
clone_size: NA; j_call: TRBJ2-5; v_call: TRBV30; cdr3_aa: CAWSLQVQETQYF
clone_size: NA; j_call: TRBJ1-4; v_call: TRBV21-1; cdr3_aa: CASSNLQGLKKLFF
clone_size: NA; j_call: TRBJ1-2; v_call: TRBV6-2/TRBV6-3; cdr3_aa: CASSYDVTGIYGYTF
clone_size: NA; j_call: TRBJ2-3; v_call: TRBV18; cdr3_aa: CASSLTIGTGNADTQYF
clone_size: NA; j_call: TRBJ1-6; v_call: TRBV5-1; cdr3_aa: CASSLGRQGMNSPLHF
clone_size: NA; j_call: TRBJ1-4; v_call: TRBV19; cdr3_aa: CASSLQGNEKLFF
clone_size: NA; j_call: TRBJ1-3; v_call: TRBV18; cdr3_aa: CASSPLAGDSGNTIYF
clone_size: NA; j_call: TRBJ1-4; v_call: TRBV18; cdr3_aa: CASSPSQATEKLFF
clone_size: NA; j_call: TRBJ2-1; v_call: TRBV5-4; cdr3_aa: CASSPTRVPYNEQFF
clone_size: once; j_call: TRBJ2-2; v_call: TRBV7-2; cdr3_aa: CASSPRQDAGELFF
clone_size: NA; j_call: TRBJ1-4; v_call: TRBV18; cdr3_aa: CASSPRGANEKLFF
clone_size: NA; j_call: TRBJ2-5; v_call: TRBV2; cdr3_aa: CASRSRTSGDKETQYF
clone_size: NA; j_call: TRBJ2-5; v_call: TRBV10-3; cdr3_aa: CAISESSTGRETQYF
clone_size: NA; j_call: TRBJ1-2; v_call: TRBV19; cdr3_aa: CASTRDRTNYGYTF
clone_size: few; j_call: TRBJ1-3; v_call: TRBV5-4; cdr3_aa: CASSDRASGNTIYF
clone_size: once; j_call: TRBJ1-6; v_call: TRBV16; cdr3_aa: CASSRERDSPLHF
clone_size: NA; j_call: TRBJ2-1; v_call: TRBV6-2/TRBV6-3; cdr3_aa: CASSYSAGTYNEQFF
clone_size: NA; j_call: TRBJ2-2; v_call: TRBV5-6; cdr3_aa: CASSLEAGPNTGELFF
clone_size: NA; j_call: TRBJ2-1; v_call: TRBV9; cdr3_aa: CASSVAASGYNEQFF
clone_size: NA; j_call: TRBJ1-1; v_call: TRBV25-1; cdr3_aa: CASSLQGAATEAFF
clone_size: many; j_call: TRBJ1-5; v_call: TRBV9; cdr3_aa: CASSSGDREGQPQHF
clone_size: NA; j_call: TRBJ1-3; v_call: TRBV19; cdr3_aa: CASSSPQDSGNTIYF
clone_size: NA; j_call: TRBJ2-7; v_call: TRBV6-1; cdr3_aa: CASSEGVSAAYEQYF
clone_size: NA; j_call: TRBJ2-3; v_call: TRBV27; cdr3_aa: CATGTSGGGSTDTQYF